A selection of T cell receptor beta chains follows, all from one sample in a study of T cells in tuberculosis. Assay: immunoSEQ multiplex PCR; the TCRdb copy retains only in-frame clones and omits some. The sample includes about 33,000 clones, nearly 97% seen only once; the top ten take 2% to 3%. The sequenced sample was PBMCs. These receptors were taken from a donor aged 5-35 years with latent tuberculosis or without tuberculosis infection. The CDR3 runs from the conserved cysteine through the conserved F or W. The D gene is left open where the match is weak. Clone size is stated in some rows and not others, as once, few, many or a class when expanded.

CDR3nt: TGCAGCGTTGAAGATCGGGCGGGGAGGGGGGAAGAGACCCAGTACTTC
CDR3aa: CSVEDRAGRGEETQYF
v_gene: TRBV29-1
abundance: few
d_gene: .
j_gene: TRBJ2-5

CDR3nt: TGTGCCTGCCCGACTAGCGACCAAGAGACCCAGTACTTC
CDR3aa: CACPTSDQETQYF
v_gene: TRBV30
abundance: once
d_gene: TRBD2
j_gene: TRBJ2-5

CDR3nt: TGTGCCAGCAGCCGACAGGGGGATAACTATGGCTACACCTTC
CDR3aa: CASSRQGDNYGYTF
v_gene: TRBV6-6
abundance: .
d_gene: TRBD1
j_gene: TRBJ1-2

CDR3nt: TGTGCCTGGAGTTGGGCAGCCTCCTACAATGAGCAGTTCTTC
CDR3aa: CAWSWAASYNEQFF
v_gene: TRBV30
abundance: .
d_gene: .
j_gene: TRBJ2-1

CDR3nt: TGTGCCAGCAGTCGCCGGGACAGGCGATACGAGCAGTACTTC
CDR3aa: CASSRRDRRYEQYF
v_gene: TRBV7-9
abundance: .
d_gene: TRBD1
j_gene: TRBJ2-7

CDR3nt: TGTGCCACAGCCAAAACAGCGGGAGGGAAGACCAATGAGCAGTTCTTC
CDR3aa: CATAKTAGGKTNEQFF
v_gene: TRBV10-3
abundance: .
d_gene: TRBD2
j_gene: TRBJ2-1

CDR3nt: TGTGCAAGTCGCTTAACTAGCGGTGGAACCGGGGAGCTGTTTTTT
CDR3aa: CASRLTSGGTGELFF
v_gene: TRBV12-2
abundance: .
d_gene: .
j_gene: TRBJ2-2

CDR3nt: TGTGCCAGCAGCAAGGACAGTACCTACGAGCAGTACTTC
CDR3aa: CASSKDSTYEQYF
v_gene: TRBV7-2
abundance: .
d_gene: .
j_gene: TRBJ2-7

CDR3nt: TGTGCCAGCAGCTTAGAGTACAGGAACACTGAAGCTTTCTTT
CDR3aa: CASSLEYRNTEAFF
v_gene: TRBV11-3
abundance: .
d_gene: .
j_gene: TRBJ1-1

CDR3nt: TGCGCCAGCAGCCCCACGAGCGTAAACACTGAAGCTTTCTTT
CDR3aa: CASSPTSVNTEAFF
v_gene: TRBV5-1
abundance: .
d_gene: .
j_gene: TRBJ1-1

CDR3nt: TGTGCTAGTGGTTTGTCTACTAGCGGGAGGTACGAGCAGTACTTC
CDR3aa: CASGLSTSGRYEQYF
v_gene: TRBV12-5
abundance: once
d_gene: TRBD2
j_gene: TRBJ2-7

CDR3nt: TGTGCCAGCAGTTTAGGGGCAGCCTACGAGCAGTACTTC
CDR3aa: CASSLGAAYEQYF
v_gene: TRBV28
abundance: once
d_gene: .
j_gene: TRBJ2-7

CDR3nt: TGTGCCAGCAGCGAAAGGCCGGGACAGGAAAATCCGGGACCACAAGAGACCCAGTACTTC
CDR3aa: CASSERPGQENPGPQETQYF
v_gene: TRBV9
abundance: .
d_gene: TRBD1
j_gene: TRBJ2-5

CDR3nt: TGCGCCAGCAGTGAGAAGGCGGGAGTTAGACATACGCAGTATTTT
CDR3aa: CASSEKAGVRHTQYF
v_gene: TRBV10-2
abundance: .
d_gene: TRBD2
j_gene: TRBJ2-3

CDR3nt: TGTGCCAGCAGTGAAAGGGACAGGGTTCTGAACACTGAAGCTTTCTTT
CDR3aa: CASSERDRVLNTEAFF
v_gene: TRBV2
abundance: .
d_gene: TRBD1
j_gene: TRBJ1-1

CDR3nt: TGCGCCAGCAGCTTGGCCGGAGAGACCCAGTACTTC
CDR3aa: CASSLAGETQYF
v_gene: TRBV5-1
abundance: .
d_gene: .
j_gene: TRBJ2-5

CDR3nt: TGTGCCAGCAGCGGCCGGGGCGGGGGCCACACCGGGGAGCTGTTTTTT
CDR3aa: CASSGRGGGHTGELFF
v_gene: TRBV9
abundance: .
d_gene: .
j_gene: TRBJ2-2

CDR3nt: TGCGCCAGCAGCCAAAGTCGACAGGGGGTGAACACTGAAGCTTTCTTT
CDR3aa: CASSQSRQGVNTEAFF
v_gene: TRBV4-3
abundance: once
d_gene: TRBD1
j_gene: TRBJ1-1

CDR3nt: TGTGCCAGCAGCTTAGGAGGCGAAGCTTTCTTT
CDR3aa: CASSLGGEAFF
v_gene: TRBV7-9
abundance: .
d_gene: .
j_gene: TRBJ1-1

CDR3nt: TGCGCCAGCAGAGGGGGCATGGGAAACACCATATATTTT
CDR3aa: CASRGGMGNTIYF
v_gene: TRBV23-1
abundance: .
d_gene: TRBD1
j_gene: TRBJ1-3

CDR3nt: TGTGCCATCAGTGTGCAACAGGGGGTCAATGAGCAGTTCTTC
CDR3aa: CAISVQQGVNEQFF
v_gene: TRBV10-3
abundance: few
d_gene: TRBD1
j_gene: TRBJ2-1

CDR3nt: TGCGCCAGCAGCCAACTAGCGGGTATCTACGAGCAGTACTTC
CDR3aa: CASSQLAGIYEQYF
v_gene: TRBV4-1
abundance: .
d_gene: TRBD2
j_gene: TRBJ2-7

CDR3nt: TGCGCCAGCAGTTATCCACAGAACACTGAAGCTTTCTTT
CDR3aa: CASSYPQNTEAFF
v_gene: TRBV10-2
abundance: .
d_gene: .
j_gene: TRBJ1-1

CDR3nt: TGTGCCAGCAGCTCAAGGACAGGGGGCGAGGGCTACACCTTC
CDR3aa: CASSSRTGGEGYTF
v_gene: TRBV5-4
abundance: .
d_gene: TRBD1
j_gene: TRBJ1-2

CDR3nt: TGTGCCACCAGCCGGGACAAGAACTATGGCTACACCTTC
CDR3aa: CATSRDKNYGYTF
v_gene: TRBV15
abundance: .
d_gene: .
j_gene: TRBJ1-2

CDR3nt: TGCGCCAGCAGCTTGGGACTAGCGGGAGGTACAACTGCGTTCTTC
CDR3aa: CASSLGLAGGTTAFF
v_gene: TRBV5-1
abundance: .
d_gene: TRBD2
j_gene: TRBJ2-1

CDR3nt: TGTGCCAGCAGTGAACTAGCGGGGGGCACCGGGGAGCTGTTTTTT
CDR3aa: CASSELAGGTGELFF
v_gene: TRBV6-1
abundance: .
d_gene: TRBD2
j_gene: TRBJ2-2

CDR3nt: TGTGCCAGCAGCTTAGGGATTATTCTAGCGGGAGGGCCGAATGAGCAGTTCTTC
CDR3aa: CASSLGIILAGGPNEQFF
v_gene: TRBV11-2
abundance: .
d_gene: TRBD2
j_gene: TRBJ2-1

CDR3nt: TGTGCCAGCAGCTTAGGGAGATATAGCTACACCTTC
CDR3aa: CASSLGRYSYTF
v_gene: TRBV5-4
abundance: .
d_gene: .
j_gene: TRBJ1-2

CDR3nt: TGTGCCAGCAGCTTAATAACGGGGTTTACAGATACGCAGTATTTT
CDR3aa: CASSLITGFTDTQYF
v_gene: TRBV7-9
abundance: once
d_gene: .
j_gene: TRBJ2-3

CDR3nt: TGCGCCAGCAGCCCGGAGAGGTCGTTTCGGGAGACCCAGTACTTC
CDR3aa: CASSPERSFRETQYF
v_gene: TRBV5-1
abundance: .
d_gene: .
j_gene: TRBJ2-5

CDR3nt: TGTGCCAGCAGTGCCTCCGGGACAGCCCCCTACGAGCAGTACTTC
CDR3aa: CASSASGTAPYEQYF
v_gene: TRBV6-1
abundance: .
d_gene: TRBD1
j_gene: TRBJ2-7

CDR3nt: TGTGCCAGCAGTTACTCGACAGGGATGAACACTGAAGCTTTCTTT
CDR3aa: CASSYSTGMNTEAFF
v_gene: TRBV6-6
abundance: .
d_gene: TRBD1
j_gene: TRBJ1-1

CDR3nt: TGTGCCAGCAGCTCCACAGGGGGCAGTCAGCCCCAGCATTTT
CDR3aa: CASSSTGGSQPQHF
v_gene: TRBV7-6
abundance: .
d_gene: TRBD1
j_gene: TRBJ1-5

CDR3nt: TGTGCCAGCAGCCGCAGAGACACAGGTACCACCGGGGAGCTGTTTTTT
CDR3aa: CASSRRDTGTTGELFF
v_gene: TRBV7-9
abundance: .
d_gene: .
j_gene: TRBJ2-2

CDR3nt: TGTGCCAGCAGCCGGGTCTCAGCTAACTATGGCTACACCTTC
CDR3aa: CASSRVSANYGYTF
v_gene: TRBV9
abundance: .
d_gene: .
j_gene: TRBJ1-2

CDR3nt: TGTGCCAGCTGTGAGCGGGGGGGCCTAGAGACCCAGTACTTC
CDR3aa: CASCERGGLETQYF
v_gene: TRBV5-4
abundance: .
d_gene: TRBD2
j_gene: TRBJ2-5

CDR3nt: TGTGCCAGCAGCAAGTCCGGGGGGGCCCCAGATACGCAGTATTTT
CDR3aa: CASSKSGGAPDTQYF
v_gene: TRBV4-2
abundance: .
d_gene: TRBD2
j_gene: TRBJ2-3

CDR3nt: TGTGCCAGCAGCTGGACAGGGGGCATCTATGGCTACACCTTC
CDR3aa: CASSWTGGIYGYTF
v_gene: TRBV27
abundance: .
d_gene: TRBD1
j_gene: TRBJ1-2

CDR3nt: TGTGCCAGCTCACCTCTTCCCGTCGGCTCCTACGAGCAGTACTTC
CDR3aa: CASSPLPVGSYEQYF
v_gene: TRBV18
abundance: .
d_gene: .
j_gene: TRBJ2-7